What follows is one T cell receptor (beta chain) and its context. V lost 5 bases and J lost 6; bases outside the gene matches: 10. Germline CDR1 is SEHNR and CDR2 is FQNEAQ (reference sequence). CDR3 length: 15 amino acids. The time point was: peripheral blood 6 weeks after treatment start. Pretreatment and on-treatment samples were taken, numbering 1 to 8 per patient. This record belongs to a study of PD-L1 blockade in urothelial cancer. Profiling relied on immunoSEQ multiplex PCR, and the TCRdb table lists in-frame clones only, not all of them. The repertoire holds roughly 46,000 clones, with about 85% as singletons.

The sample consisted of PBMCs, taken around atezolizumab (anti-PD-L1) treatment. The chain couples TRBV7-9 to TRBJ1-5; 7 bases match TRBD1. This TCR came from a man aged 50-59 years with urothelial cancer. Here the CDR3 DNA reads TGTGCCAGCAGCAAGGACAGGATGGGGGGTCAGCCCCAGCATTTT. It encodes CASSKDRMGGQPQHF.